The 20 T cell receptor beta chains reported below all come from one sample, sequenced in a study of post-analysis software for immune sequencing data. Antigens for these TCRs are unknown. General study points: Compared with controls, patients had more of about five TRBV segments, including TRBV5-6, TRBV5-1 and TRBV20-1.

Unique molecular identifiers had been added to the TCR beta cDNA libraries. TCRdb processed the PCR reads anew with MiXCR; each CDR3 protein has one entry. The table shows some 690,000 distinct CDR3 sequences, with 25% to 30% occurring only once. The sample comprised blood. All receptors derive from a girl between 10 and 17 years old with multiple sclerosis.

The chain combines TRBV7-2 with TRBJ2-5; D unclear. The J call may be wrong; the DNA end is better matched by TRBJ2-7. This CDR3 spans 13 amino acids. Germline CDR1 and CDR2: SGHTA and FQGNSA. CDR3 amino acids: CASSFLQTPEQYF. CDR3 nucleotide sequence: TGTGCCAGCAGCTTTTTGCAGACCCCCGAGCAGTACTTC.

The rearrangement uses TRBV7-2 and TRBJ2-7, with TRBD2 as a possible D gene (6 bases). CDR3 length equals 13 residues. Trimming left V 4 bases short and J 12 bases short, with 19 bases between. Germline-derived CDR1 and CDR2 are SGHTA and FQGNSA. This CDR3 is CASSSLRDSRRYF. CDR3 nucleotides: TGTGCCAGCAGCTCTCTGCGGGATTCACGACGGTACTTC.

The chain is built from TRBV20-1 and TRBJ1-2; no clear D gene. CDR3 length: 15 residues. Germline values: CDR1 DFQATT, CDR2 SNEGSKA (reference sequence). Trimming shortened V by 5 bases and J by 3 bases, and 19 bases separated the two germline ends. For the CDR3, the DNA is TGCAGTGCTGGAGTCATTGCACAGAGCTACTATGGCTACACCTTC. Amino acids: CSAGVIAQSYYGYTF.

The chain couples TRBV6-5 to TRBJ2-3, with D uncertain. Between the trimmed V and J ends, which lost 4 bases and 0 bases, there was a span of 11 bases. The germline gives CDR1 MNHEY, CDR2 SVGAGI. This CDR3 comprises 15 residues. The CDR3 reads CASSSRVPSTDTQYF. DNA of the CDR3: TGTGCCAGCAGTTCACGTGTCCCTAGCACAGATACGCAGTATTTT.

This chain links TRBV28 with TRBJ2-1, with 10 bases identical to TRBD2. Looked up from germline, CDR1 is MDHEN and CDR2 is SYDVKM. This CDR3 is 16 amino acids long. With 5 bases clipped from V and 6 bases from J, the junction kept 10 bases outside the gene matches. CDR3 sequence: CASSMILAGVRNEQFF. Here the CDR3 DNA reads TGTGCCAGCAGTATGATTCTAGCGGGAGTTCGCAATGAGCAGTTCTTC.

The chain employs TRBV20-1 and TRBJ2-7, with TRBD2 identical over 9 bases. The CDR3 loop spans 14 amino acids. The germline CDR1 and CDR2 sequences are DFQATT and SNEGSKA (reference sequence). Trimming took 5 bases from V and 4 from J; bases not matched to a gene: 9. CDR3 bases: TGCAGTGCTTTATCCCCGACTAGCGGATACGAGCAGTACTTC. It is translated as CSALSPTSGYEQYF.

This chain joins TRBV28 and TRBJ2-1; the match to TRBD1 covers 9 bases. Trimming at V came to 5 bases and at J to 7 bases, leaving 9 bases not matched to a gene. Germline V gene data show CDR1 as MDHEN and CDR2 as SYDVKM. The CDR3 length is 15 residues. The CDR3 DNA sequence: TGTGCCAGCAGTGTGACCGGGACAGGGTCTAATGAGCAGTTCTTC. This translates into CASSVTGTGSNEQFF. Full variable domain (rest looked up from reference TRBV28 and TRBJ2-1): DVKVTQSSRYLVKRTGEKVFLECVQDMDHENMFWYRQDPGLGLRLIYFSYDVKMKEKGDIPEGYSVSREKKERFSLILESASTNQTSMYLCASSVTGTGSNEQFFGPGTRLTVL.

The rearrangement links TRBV5-1 to TRBJ2-5; 9 bases agree with TRBD1. Per the germline V gene, CDR1 is SGHRS and CDR2 is YFSETQ. The ends lost 7 bases at V and 0 bases at J; junction bases unmatched: 13. The CDR3 totals 17 residues. Here the CDR3 DNA reads TGCGCCAGCCTTATATACAGGGGGCGAGGGTACCAAGAGACCCAGTACTTC. It is translated as CASLIYRGRGYQETQYF.

This clonotype has ten or more counts. The rearrangement links TRBV4-3 to TRBJ2-1, with 9 bases identical to TRBD2. The CDR3 is made up of 18 amino acids. J lost 8 bases, V lost 0 bases, and 14 bases had no gene match. CDR1 and CDR2 (germline): LGHNA, YSLEER. CDR3 nucleotides: TGCGCCAGCAGCCAAGAAATTATGAGCGGGAGGATTATCGATGAGCAGTTCTTC. This encodes CASSQEIMSGRIIDEQFF.

The J gene is TRBJ2-3, the V gene TRBV20-1; D may be TRBD2 (7 bases). The CDR3 runs to 14 residues. Germline V gene sequence: CDR1 DFQATT, CDR2 SNEGSKA (reference sequence). V was shortened by 6 bases and J by 0 bases, with 13 bases between the two germline ends. The CDR3 nucleotides are TGCAGTGCCCGCCGGGGGGCTAGCACAGATACGCAGTATTTT. The encoded protein is CSARRGASTDTQYF.

This clonotype was observed a few times. One junction end does not reproduce the germline sequence, and a read error may be involved. The V and J genes are TRBV6-6 and TRBJ2-5; tentative D call: TRBD1 (7 bases). Looked up from germline, CDR1 is MNHNY and CDR2 is SVGAGI (reference sequence). The length of the CDR3 is 14 residues. CDR3: CVSSPSRGVDEQYF. The CDR3 DNA follows: TGTGTCAGCAGCCCCTCCAGGGGGGTCGATGAGCAGTACTTC.

This clonotype was seen a handful of times. The CDR3 region is CASSPGSWAEQFF. CDR3 sequence (DNA): TGTGCCAGCAGCCCCGGGAGTTGGGCGGAGCAGTTCTTC. The rearrangement joins TRBV11-3 to TRBJ2-1; possible D gene TRBD2, 6 bases. The CDR3 sequence is 13 residues long. The V gene lost 5 bases and the J gene lost 10 bases, with 15 bases spanning the gap. Germline-derived CDR1 and CDR2 are SGHNT and YENEEA. The whole variable domain, filled in from reference TRBV11-3 and TRBJ2-1, reads EAGVVQSPRYKIIEKKQPVAFWCNPISGHNTLYWYLQNLGQGPELLIRYENEEAVDDSQLPKDRFSAERLKGVDSTLKIQPAELGDSAVYLCASSPGSWAEQFFGPGTRLTVL.

This clonotype occurred a few times. The chain combines TRBV5-5 with TRBJ2-1; D perhaps matches TRBD1 (5 bases). The V end was cut by 1 base, the J end by 1 base, with 18 bases between. Germline CDR1 reads SGHKS; CDR2 reads YYEKEE (reference sequence). The length of the CDR3 is 18 residues. The CDR3 DNA reads as TGTGCCAGCAGCTTGTCCACGACAGCCTTCTTTTCCTACAATGAGCAGTTCTTC. Translating it yields CASSLSTTAFFSYNEQFF.

This clonotype has a handful of counts. This chain joins TRBV6-5 and TRBJ2-5; the match to TRBD2 covers 7 bases. The CDR3 has 15 amino acids. Germline CDR1 is MNHEY and CDR2 is SVGAGI. Trimming cost V 4 bases and J 4 bases; bases outside gene matches: 9. The CDR3 is CASSSLRTSRETQYF. In nucleotides, the CDR3 is TGTGCCAGCAGTTCCCTCCGGACTAGTAGAGAGACCCAGTACTTC.

The chain is built from TRBV15 and TRBJ2-2; D is unresolved. Trimming stripped 0 bases from V and 0 bases from J, with 8 bases between. The CDR3 is 16 residues long. The V gene's germline CDR1 is LNHNV and CDR2 YYDKDF (reference sequence). CDR3 region: CATSREPTPNTGELFF. The CDR3 DNA reads TGTGCCACCAGCAGAGAGCCGACCCCGAACACCGGGGAGCTGTTTTTT.

This clonotype occurred a few times. The chain links TRBV3-1 to TRBJ2-1; 11 bases are shared with TRBD1. The ends lost 0 bases at V and 8 bases at J; junction bases unmatched: 6. Germline V CDR1 and CDR2: LGHDT, YNNKEL (reference sequence). The CDR3 extends over 16 amino acids. The DNA for the CDR3 is TGTGCCAGCAGCCAAGACCGGGACAGGGGGTGGGATGAGCAGTTCTTC. Amino acid sequence: CASSQDRDRGWDEQFF.

This clonotype has more than one count but fewer than ten. This chain uses TRBV4-3 with TRBJ1-5; D not certain. Germline values: CDR1 LGHNA, CDR2 YSLEER. V was cut by 0 bases and J by 2 bases, with 5 bases left in between. The CDR3 consists of 14 residues. The CDR3 coding sequence is TGCGCCAGCAGCCAAGATCGTCGCAATCAGCCCCAGCATTTT. Translating gives CASSQDRRNQPQHF.

This clonotype was detected a few times. This chain uses TRBV20-1 with TRBJ1-2, with a weak D call TRBD1 (5 bases). Germline V CDR1 and CDR2: DFQATT, SNEGSKA (reference sequence). V was clipped by 6 bases and J by 3 bases, with 20 bases between them. The CDR3 loop spans 15 amino acids. The chain's CDR3 is CSATGGRAVDYGYTF. The CDR3 bases are TGCAGTGCGACGGGGGGACGAGCTGTTGACTATGGCTACACCTTC.

The rearrangement uses TRBV6-2 or TRBV6-3 and TRBJ2-5; D call uncertain. Trimming removed 7 bases at V and 5 bases at J, with 14 bases between. Germline V CDR1 and CDR2: MNHEY, SVGEGT. The CDR3 runs 13 residues. CDR3 sequence reads: CASTITPWETQYF. The CDR3 nucleotides read TGTGCCAGCACCATAACCCCGTGGGAGACCCAGTACTTC.

The sample holds a few counts of this clonotype. This chain joins TRBV20-1 and TRBJ2-3, with D perhaps TRBD2 (6 bases). The V gene's germline CDR1 is DFQATT and CDR2 SNEGSKA (reference sequence). CDR3 length: 17 amino acids. Between the trimmed V and J ends, which lost 1 base and 1 base, there was a span of 18 bases. CDR3 sequence reads: CSARAEWGAGRTDTQYF. The CDR3 coding sequence is TGCAGTGCTAGAGCCGAATGGGGAGCGGGCCGCACAGATACGCAGTATTTT.